These 11 T cell receptor beta chains came from one sample sequenced in a study of breast tumors, draining lymph nodes, adjacent tissues. TCRdb re-derived calls from the multiplex PCR reads in MiXCR, one entry per CDR3 protein. Counted here are over 150,000 distinct CDR3 sequences, roughly a third occurring once; the ten biggest clones make up roughly 4.5%. The lymph nodes were axillary draining lymph nodes from breast cancer patients. Sequences were obtained from axillary lymph node tissue. The source of these receptors is a female donor with breast cancer. Some clones in this sample may be carry-over from other donors' samples.

The chain carries TRBV6-4 and TRBJ1-5; D possibly corresponds to TRBD1 (5 bases). CDR3 size: 14 residues. The germline CDR1 and CDR2 sequences are MRHNA and SNTAGT. Trimming pared 5 bases from V and 7 bases from J, leaving 15 bases between. The DNA for the CDR3 is TGTGCCAGCAGTCGGGGGGATGCATGGCAGCCCCAGCATTTT. Amino acids: CASSRGDAWQPQHF.

The chain recombines TRBV12-3 or TRBV12-4 with TRBJ1-6; 8 bases are a match to TRBD1. V shed 3 bases, J shed 16 bases, and the junction held 11 bases outside the gene matches. The CDR3 contains 14 residues. As DNA, the CDR3 is TGTGCCAGCAGTTTGTACAGGGGGACTTACAAGCTCCACTTT. Its translation is CASSLYRGTYKLHF.

The sample holds many counts of this clonotype. V is TRBV9 and J is TRBJ1-3; D gene ambiguous. CDR3 length: 16 amino acids. The V end was cut by 4 bases, the J end by 9 bases, with 23 bases between. CDR1 and CDR2 (germline): SGDLS, YYNGEE. CDR3 nucleotide sequence: TGTGCCAGCAGCCCCAACCCAAGACCGCCCTTGGGCACCATATATTTT. It encodes CASSPNPRPPLGTIYF.

This clonotype was counted at least ten times. The genes are TRBV2 and TRBJ1-2; D is possibly TRBD1 (5 bases). The CDR3 is 12 amino acids. Germline-derived CDR1 and CDR2 are SNHLY and FYNNEI. V gave up 8 bases and J gave up 8 bases, with 15 bases separating them. The CDR3 DNA follows: TGTGCCAGCGGTGGGGCTTTTCTGGGCTACACCTTC. Translation: CASGGAFLGYTF.

This clonotype was recorded at least ten times. The chain links TRBV12-3 or TRBV12-4 to TRBJ2-5, with 13 bases that match TRBD2. J was trimmed by 5 bases and V by 5 bases; bases with no gene match: 5. The CDR3 totals 15 residues. In DNA form, the CDR3 reads TGTGCCAGCAGTCCGACTAGCGGGAGGTACGAGACCCAGTACTTC. This encodes CASSPTSGRYETQYF.

This clonotype has only a few counts. This rearrangement joins TRBV28 to TRBJ1-5; 8 bases are a match to TRBD1. V gave up 5 bases and J gave up 5 bases; unmatched junction bases: 5. The CDR3 extends over 14 amino acids. In germline, CDR1 is MDHEN, CDR2 SYDVKM. CDR3 nucleotides: TGTGCCAGCAGTACCGACAGGGGCGATCAGCCCCAGCATTTT. Its translation is CASSTDRGDQPQHF.

The rearrangement uses TRBV20-1 and TRBJ2-5, with 8 bases fitting TRBD2. Germline CDR1 DFQATT, CDR2 SNEGSKA (reference sequence). CDR3 length: 12 residues. The V segment lost 6 bases and the J segment 9 bases; nucleotides outside the gene matches: 9. CDR3 nucleotide sequence: TGCAGTGCCAAACGGGGGGGGCAGCCCCAGTACTTC. Protein: CSAKRGGQPQYF.

This clonotype was picked up many times. This chain links TRBV7-2 with TRBJ2-7; D unclear. Germline V gene sequence: CDR1 SGHTA, CDR2 FQGNSA. The ends were cut back, 3 bases at V and 0 bases at J, with 12 bases in the middle. This CDR3 contains 15 residues. The CDR3 DNA reads as TGTGCCAGCAGCTTGGCGGCGGAGAGCTCCTACGAGCAGTACTTC. It yields the protein CASSLAAESSYEQYF.

To note about this clonotype: It is unclear where the CDR3 begins or ends on the DNA, so no DNA is shown, and the CDR3 is as TCRdb lists it. The chain carries TRBV2 and TRBJ1-2; TRBD1, the D gene given by the table, was not confirmed from the DNA. Both ends counted, the CDR3 spans 22 residues. Germline values: CDR1 SNHLY, CDR2 FYNNEI. CDR3 protein: CATLSRTAYFGPGVPLNYGYTF.

This clonotype was recorded many times. V gene TRBV18 combines with J gene TRBJ2-3; D gene ambiguous. There are 16 residues in the CDR3. V was shortened by 1 base and J by 2 bases, with 13 bases between the two germline ends. Germline V lookup: CDR1 KGHSH, CDR2 LQKENI. CDR3 sequence reads: CASSPLSTPITDTQYF. For the CDR3, the DNA is TGTGCCAGCTCACCACTTTCGACGCCGATCACAGATACGCAGTATTTT. The full variable domain, in which reference TRBV18 and TRBJ2-3 provide the parts outside the CDR3, is NAGVMQNPRHLVRRRGQEARLRCSPMKGHSHVYWYRQLPEEGLKFMVYLQKENIIDESGMPKERFSAEFPKEGPSILRIQQVVRGDSAAYFCASSPLSTPITDTQYFGPGTRLTVL.

This clonotype appeared many times. The genes are TRBV7-9 and TRBJ1-2, with 12 positions matching TRBD1. CDR1 and CDR2 (germline): SEHNR, FQNEAQ (reference sequence). The CDR3 is 16 residues long. With V trimmed by 5 bases and J by 4 bases, 8 bases remained unmatched. The CDR3 nucleotides read TGTGCCAGCAGCGACCGAAGGGACAGGGGGCCCTATGGCTACACCTTC. Translated: CASSDRRDRGPYGYTF. Drawing the rest from reference TRBV7-9 and TRBJ1-2, the complete variable domain is DTGVSQNPRHKITKRGQNVTFRCDPISEHNRLYWYRQTLGQGPEFLTYFQNEAQLEKSRLLSDRFSAERPKGSFSTLEIQRTEQGDSAMYLCASSDRRDRGPYGYTFGSGTRLTVV.